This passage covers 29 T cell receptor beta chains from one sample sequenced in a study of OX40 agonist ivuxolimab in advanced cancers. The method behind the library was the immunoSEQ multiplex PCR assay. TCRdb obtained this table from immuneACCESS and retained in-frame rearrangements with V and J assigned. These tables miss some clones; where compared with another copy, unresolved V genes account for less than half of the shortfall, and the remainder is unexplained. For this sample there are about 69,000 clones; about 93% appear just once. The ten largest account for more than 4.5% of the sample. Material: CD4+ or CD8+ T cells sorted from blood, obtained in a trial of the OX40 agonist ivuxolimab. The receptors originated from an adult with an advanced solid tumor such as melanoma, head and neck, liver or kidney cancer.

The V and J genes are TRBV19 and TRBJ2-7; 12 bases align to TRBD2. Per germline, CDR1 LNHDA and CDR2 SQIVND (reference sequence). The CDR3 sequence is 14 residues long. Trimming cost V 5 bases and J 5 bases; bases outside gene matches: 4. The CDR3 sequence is CASSSGLAGNEQYF. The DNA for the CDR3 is TGTGCCAGTAGTTCGGGACTAGCGGGCAACGAGCAGTACTTC.

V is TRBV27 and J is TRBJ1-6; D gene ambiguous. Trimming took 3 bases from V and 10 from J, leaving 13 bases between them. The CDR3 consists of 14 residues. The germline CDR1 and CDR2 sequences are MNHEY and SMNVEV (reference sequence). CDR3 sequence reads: CASSFSGRESPLHF. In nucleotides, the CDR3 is TGTGCCAGCAGTTTTTCCGGGAGGGAATCACCCCTCCACTTT.

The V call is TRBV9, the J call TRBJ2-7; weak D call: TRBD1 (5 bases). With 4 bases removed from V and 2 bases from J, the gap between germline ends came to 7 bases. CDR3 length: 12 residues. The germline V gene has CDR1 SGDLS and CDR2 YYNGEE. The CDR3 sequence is CASSPGTYEQYF. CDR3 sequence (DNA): TGTGCCAGCAGCCCAGGGACCTACGAGCAGTACTTC.

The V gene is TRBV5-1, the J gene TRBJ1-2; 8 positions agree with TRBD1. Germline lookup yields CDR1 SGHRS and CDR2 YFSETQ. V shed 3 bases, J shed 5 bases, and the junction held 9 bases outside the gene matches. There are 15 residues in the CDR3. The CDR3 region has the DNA TGCGCCAGCAGCTCGAGGACAGGGTTGGATTATGGCTACACCTTC. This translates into CASSSRTGLDYGYTF. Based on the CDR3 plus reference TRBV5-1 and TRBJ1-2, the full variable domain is KAGVTQTPRYLIKTRGQQVTLSCSPISGHRSVSWYQQTPGQGLQFLFEYFSETQRNKGNFPGRFSGRQFSNSRSEMNVSTLELGDSALYLCASSSRTGLDYGYTFGSGTRLTVV.

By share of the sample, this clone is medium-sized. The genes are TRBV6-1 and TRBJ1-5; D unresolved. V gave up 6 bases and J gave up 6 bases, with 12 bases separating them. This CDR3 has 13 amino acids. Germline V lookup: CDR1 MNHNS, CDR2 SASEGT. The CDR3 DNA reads TGTGCCAGCAGAGCTACGGAAACTCAGCCCCAGCATTTT. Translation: CASRATETQPQHF.

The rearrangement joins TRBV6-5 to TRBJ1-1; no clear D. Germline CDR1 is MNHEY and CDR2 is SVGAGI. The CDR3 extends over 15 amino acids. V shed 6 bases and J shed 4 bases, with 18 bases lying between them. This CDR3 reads CASSPQGAGGTEAFF. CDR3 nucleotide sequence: TGTGCCAGCAGCCCCCAAGGTGCGGGAGGCACTGAAGCTTTCTTT.

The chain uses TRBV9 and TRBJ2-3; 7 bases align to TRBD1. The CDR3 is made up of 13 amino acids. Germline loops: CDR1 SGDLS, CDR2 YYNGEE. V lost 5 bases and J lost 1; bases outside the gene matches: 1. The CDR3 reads CASSGTGTDTQYF. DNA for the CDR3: TGTGCCAGCAGTGGGACAGGCACAGATACGCAGTATTTT.

Here the CDR3 reads CASSVDPGPTEAFF. The CDR3 nucleotides are TGTGCCAGCAGCGTAGATCCAGGCCCTACTGAAGCTTTCTTT. The rearrangement uses TRBV9 and TRBJ1-1; D gene uncertain. CDR1 is SGDLS and CDR2 is YYNGEE in the germline V gene. The CDR3 contains 14 residues. Trimming removed 0 bases from V and 5 bases from J, with 11 bases in between.

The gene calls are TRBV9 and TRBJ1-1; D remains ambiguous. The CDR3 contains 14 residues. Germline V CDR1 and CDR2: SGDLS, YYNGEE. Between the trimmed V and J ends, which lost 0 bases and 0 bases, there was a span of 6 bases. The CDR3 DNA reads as TGTGCCAGCAGCGTAGGTCATATGAACACTGAAGCTTTCTTT. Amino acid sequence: CASSVGHMNTEAFF.

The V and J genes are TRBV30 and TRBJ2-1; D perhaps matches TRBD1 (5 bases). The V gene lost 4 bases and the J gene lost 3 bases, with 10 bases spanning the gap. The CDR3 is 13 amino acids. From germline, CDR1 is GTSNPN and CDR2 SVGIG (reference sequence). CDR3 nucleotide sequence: TGTGCCTGGATACAGGTGAACTACAATGAGCAGTTCTTC. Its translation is CAWIQVNYNEQFF. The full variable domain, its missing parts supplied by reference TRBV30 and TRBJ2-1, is SQTIHQWPATLVQPVGSPLSLECTVEGTSNPNLYWYRQAAGRGLQLLFYSVGIGQISSEVPQNLSASRPQDRQFILSSKKLLLSDSGFYLCAWIQVNYNEQFFGPGTRLTVL.

In nucleotides, the CDR3 is TGTGCCAGCAGCCCAACAGGGGAGATTAGCACAGATACGCAGTATTTT. It is translated as CASSPTGEISTDTQYF. The rearrangement joins TRBV5-5 to TRBJ2-3, with TRBD1 matching 7 bases. This CDR3 has 16 amino acids. Trimming removed 4 bases from V and 0 bases from J; junction bases left unmatched: 8. Germline assignment: CDR1 SGHKS and CDR2 YYEKEE (reference sequence).

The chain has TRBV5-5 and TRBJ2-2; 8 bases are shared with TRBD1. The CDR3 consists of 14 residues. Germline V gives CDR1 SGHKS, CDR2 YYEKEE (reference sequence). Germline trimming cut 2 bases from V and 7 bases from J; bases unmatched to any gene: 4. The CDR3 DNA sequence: TGTGCCAGCAGCTTCTCAGGGGGCAGCGGGGAGCTGTTTTTT. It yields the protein CASSFSGGSGELFF.

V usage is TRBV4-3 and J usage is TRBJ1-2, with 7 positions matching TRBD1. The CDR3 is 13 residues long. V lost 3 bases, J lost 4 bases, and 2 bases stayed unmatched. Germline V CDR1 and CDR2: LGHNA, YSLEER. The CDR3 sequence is CASSQGQSYGYTF. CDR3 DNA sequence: TGCGCCAGCAGCCAGGGACAGTCCTATGGCTACACCTTC.

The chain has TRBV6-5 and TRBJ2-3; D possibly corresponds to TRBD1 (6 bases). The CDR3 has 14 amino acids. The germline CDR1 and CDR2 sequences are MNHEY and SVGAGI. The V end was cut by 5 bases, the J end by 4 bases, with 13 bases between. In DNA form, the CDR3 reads TGTGCCAGCAGTACGAACAGGGAACCAGATACGCAGTATTTT. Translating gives CASSTNREPDTQYF.

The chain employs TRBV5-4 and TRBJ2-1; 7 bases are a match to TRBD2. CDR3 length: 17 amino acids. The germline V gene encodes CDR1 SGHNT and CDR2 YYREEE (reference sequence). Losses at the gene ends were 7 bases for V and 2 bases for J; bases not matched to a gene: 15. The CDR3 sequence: CASWVMGRENPYNEQFF. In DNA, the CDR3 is TGTGCCAGCTGGGTAATGGGGCGGGAGAATCCCTACAATGAGCAGTTCTTC.

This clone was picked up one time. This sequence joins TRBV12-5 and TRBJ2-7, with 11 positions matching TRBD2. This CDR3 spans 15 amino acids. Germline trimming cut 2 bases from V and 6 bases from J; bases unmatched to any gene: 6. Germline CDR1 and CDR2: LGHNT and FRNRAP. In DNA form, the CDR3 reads TGTGCTAGTGGTTTGCGTAGCGGGAGGGCCTCCGAGCAGTACTTC. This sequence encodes CASGLRSGRASEQYF.

CDR3: CASRPLSGRYEKLFF. DNA of the CDR3: TGTGCCAGCAGGCCGCTCTCGGGTCGTTATGAAAAACTGTTTTTT. The genes are TRBV7-2 and TRBJ1-4; D remains ambiguous. This CDR3 contains 15 residues. V was shortened by 6 bases and J by 6 bases, with 17 bases between the two germline ends. Germline V gene data show CDR1 as SGHTA and CDR2 as FQGNSA.

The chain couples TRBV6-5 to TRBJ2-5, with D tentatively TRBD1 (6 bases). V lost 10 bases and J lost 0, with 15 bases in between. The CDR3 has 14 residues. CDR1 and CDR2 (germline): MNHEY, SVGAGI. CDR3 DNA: TGTGCCATCGGACAGTCCCAGTACCAAGAGACCCAGTACTTC. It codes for CAIGQSQYQETQYF.

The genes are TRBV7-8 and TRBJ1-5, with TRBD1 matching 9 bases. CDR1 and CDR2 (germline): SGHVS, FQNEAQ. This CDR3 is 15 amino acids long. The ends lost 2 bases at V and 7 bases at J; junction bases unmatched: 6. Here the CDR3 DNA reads TGTGCCAGCAGCTTAAACAGGGGGCCTGACCAGCCCCAGCATTTT. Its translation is CASSLNRGPDQPQHF.

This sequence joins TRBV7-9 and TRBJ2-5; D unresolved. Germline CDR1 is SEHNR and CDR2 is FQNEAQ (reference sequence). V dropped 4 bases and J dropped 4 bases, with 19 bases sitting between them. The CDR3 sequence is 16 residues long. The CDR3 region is CASSSSLSSAGETQYF. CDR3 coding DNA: TGTGCCAGCAGCTCCAGTCTGAGTTCGGCAGGAGAGACCCAGTACTTC.

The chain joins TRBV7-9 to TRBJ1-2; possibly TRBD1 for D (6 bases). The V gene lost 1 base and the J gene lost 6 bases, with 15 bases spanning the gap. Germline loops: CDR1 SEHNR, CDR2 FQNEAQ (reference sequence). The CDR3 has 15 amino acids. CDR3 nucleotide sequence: TGTGCCAGCAGCTTAGGTCTGGGGGGCTCGGATGGCTACACCTTC. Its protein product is CASSLGLGGSDGYTF.

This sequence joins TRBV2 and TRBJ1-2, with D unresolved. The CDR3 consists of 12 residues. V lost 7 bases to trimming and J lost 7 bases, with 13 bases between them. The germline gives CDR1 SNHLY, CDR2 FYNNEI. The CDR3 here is CASTDPSLGYTF. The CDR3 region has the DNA TGTGCCAGCACCGACCCATCCCTTGGCTACACCTTC.

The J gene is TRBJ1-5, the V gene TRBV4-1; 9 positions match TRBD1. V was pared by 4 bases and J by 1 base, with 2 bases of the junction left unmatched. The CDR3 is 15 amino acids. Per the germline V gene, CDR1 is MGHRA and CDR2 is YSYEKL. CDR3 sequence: CASSLGTGSNQPQHF. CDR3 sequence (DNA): TGCGCCAGCAGCCTAGGGACAGGGAGCAATCAGCCCCAGCATTTT.

The CDR3 DNA reads TGTGCCAGCAGCTTGGAGCTAGCGGGAGTATATGAGCAGTTCTTC. This codes for CASSLELAGVYEQFF. This rearrangement joins TRBV5-6 to TRBJ2-1; TRBD2 agrees at 10 bases. This CDR3 region has 15 residues. The germline V gene has CDR1 SGHDT and CDR2 YYEEEE. Losses at the gene ends were 0 bases for V and 8 bases for J; bases not matched to a gene: 5.

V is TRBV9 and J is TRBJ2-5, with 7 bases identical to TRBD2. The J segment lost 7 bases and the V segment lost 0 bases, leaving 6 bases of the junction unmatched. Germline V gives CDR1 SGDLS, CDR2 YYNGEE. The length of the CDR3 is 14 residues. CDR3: CASSVERGSGTQYF. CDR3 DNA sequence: TGTGCCAGCAGCGTAGAGCGGGGCTCCGGGACCCAGTACTTC. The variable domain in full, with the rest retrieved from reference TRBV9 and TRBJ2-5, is DSGVTQTPKHLITATGQRVTLRCSPRSGDLSVYWYQQSLDQGLQFLIQYYNGEERAKGNILERFSAQQFPDLHSELNLSSLELGDSALYFCASSVERGSGTQYFGPGTRLLVL.

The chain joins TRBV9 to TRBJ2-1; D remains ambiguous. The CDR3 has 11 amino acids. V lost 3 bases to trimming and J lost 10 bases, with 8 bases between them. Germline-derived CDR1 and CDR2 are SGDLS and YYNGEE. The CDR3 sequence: CASSASQEQFF. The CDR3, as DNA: TGTGCCAGCAGCGCTTCGCAGGAGCAGTTCTTC.

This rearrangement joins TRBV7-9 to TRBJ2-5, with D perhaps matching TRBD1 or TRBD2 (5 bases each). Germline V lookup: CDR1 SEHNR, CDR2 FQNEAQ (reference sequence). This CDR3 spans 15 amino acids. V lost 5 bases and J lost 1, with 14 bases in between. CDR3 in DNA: TGTGCCAGCAGCCCCCCCGAGGGGCCCCAAGAGACCCAGTACTTC. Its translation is CASSPPEGPQETQYF.

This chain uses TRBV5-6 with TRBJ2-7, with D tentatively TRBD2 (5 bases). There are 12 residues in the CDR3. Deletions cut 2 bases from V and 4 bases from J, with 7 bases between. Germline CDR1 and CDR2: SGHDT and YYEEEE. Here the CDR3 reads CASSFRGYEQYF. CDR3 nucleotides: TGTGCCAGCAGCTTTCGGGGATACGAGCAGTACTTC.

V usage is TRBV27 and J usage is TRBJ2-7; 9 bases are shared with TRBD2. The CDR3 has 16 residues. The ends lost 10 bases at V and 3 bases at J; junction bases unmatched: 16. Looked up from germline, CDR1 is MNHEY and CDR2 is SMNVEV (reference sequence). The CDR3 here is CATATQGTSQHYEQYF. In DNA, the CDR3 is TGTGCCACCGCAACTCAGGGGACTAGCCAACACTACGAGCAGTACTTC.